The 13 T cell receptor beta chains reported below all come from one sample, sequenced in a study of OX40 agonist ivuxolimab in advanced cancers. The table came from immunoSEQ multiplex PCR; TCRdb's copy has only in-frame clones and leaves some out. The profile shows about 73,000 clones, around nine tenths of them singletons. The sequences come from CD4+ or CD8+ T cells sorted from blood, collected in a trial of the OX40 agonist ivuxolimab. The receptors come from an adult with an advanced solid tumor such as melanoma, head and neck, liver or kidney cancer.

This chain connects TRBV5-1 to TRBJ2-2; D ambiguous. The CDR3 sequence is 14 residues long. With 0 bases removed from V and 4 bases from J, the gap between germline ends came to 7 bases. Germline values: CDR1 SGHRS, CDR2 YFSETQ. The CDR3 reads CASSLAQVTGELFF. CDR3 nucleotide sequence: TGCGCCAGCAGCTTGGCACAAGTCACCGGGGAGCTGTTTTTT.

The rearrangement uses TRBV5-1 and TRBJ2-1, with 11 bases aligning to TRBD2. CDR3 length: 14 amino acids. The germline V gene encodes CDR1 SGHRS and CDR2 YFSETQ. With 1 base clipped from V and 8 bases from J, the junction kept 2 bases outside the gene matches. The CDR3 loop reads CASSLTSGSDEQFF. In DNA form, the CDR3 reads TGCGCCAGCAGCTTGACTAGCGGGAGTGATGAGCAGTTCTTC.

The chain has TRBV6-1 and TRBJ1-5; D remains ambiguous. Between the trimmed V and J ends, which lost 1 base and 0 bases, there was a span of 10 bases. The length of the CDR3 is 16 residues. The V gene's germline CDR1 is MNHNS and CDR2 SASEGT. As DNA, the CDR3 is TGTGCCAGCAGTGAAGGCAGGAGACTTAGCAATCAGCCCCAGCATTTT. This encodes CASSEGRRLSNQPQHF.

V gene TRBV28 combines with J gene TRBJ1-6; a weak D match, TRBD1 (5 bases). CDR3 length: 13 amino acids. Germline assignment: CDR1 MDHEN and CDR2 SYDVKM. Trimming left V 4 bases short and J 10 bases short, with 11 bases between. Written as DNA, the CDR3 is TGTGCCAGCAGTTGGGGGAGGGACTCACCCCTCCACTTT. As protein: CASSWGRDSPLHF.

The rearrangement joins TRBV5-1 to TRBJ2-3; 13 bases match TRBD2. This CDR3 region has 16 residues. The germline V gene has CDR1 SGHRS and CDR2 YFSETQ. The J segment lost 1 base and the V segment lost 4 bases, leaving 3 bases of the junction unmatched. The CDR3, as DNA: TGCGCCAGCAGCGTGGGGACTAGCGGGGGCACAGATACGCAGTATTTT. As protein: CASSVGTSGGTDTQYF.

The chain employs TRBV30 and TRBJ1-3, with D unresolved. The CDR3 length is 12 residues. CDR1 GTSNPN and CDR2 SVGIG come from the germline V gene (reference sequence). Deletions cut 3 bases from V and 4 bases from J, with 7 bases between. CDR3 DNA: TGTGCCTGGAGAGACTACGGAAACACCATATATTTT. Translated: CAWRDYGNTIYF.

In this sample, this clone turned up once. This chain links TRBV30 with TRBJ2-2; 9 bases align to TRBD2. The V and J ends lost 1 base and 6 bases, in that order; junction bases with no gene match: 6. This CDR3 has 15 amino acids. Germline V CDR1 and CDR2: GTSNPN, SVGIG (reference sequence). CDR3 nucleotides: TGTGCCTGGAGTGACAGCGGGGGGTTCCCCGGGGAGCTGTTTTTT. Translating gives CAWSDSGGFPGELFF.

The genes are TRBV15 and TRBJ2-5; the D gene could be TRBD1 or TRBD2 (6 bases each). In germline, CDR1 is LNHNV, CDR2 YYDKDF (reference sequence). V lost 2 bases to trimming and J lost 5 bases, with 12 bases between them. The CDR3 has 14 residues. In DNA form, the CDR3 reads TGTGCCACCAGCAGACCCGCCGGGGGCGAGACCCAGTACTTC. It is translated as CATSRPAGGETQYF.

The chain employs TRBV5-1 and TRBJ2-7; 9 bases line up with TRBD1. Germline loops: CDR1 SGHRS, CDR2 YFSETQ. There are 14 residues in the CDR3. J lost 5 bases, V lost 4 bases, and 7 bases had no gene match. CDR3 region: CASSHGQGNDEQYF. The CDR3 DNA reads TGCGCCAGCAGCCACGGACAGGGGAACGACGAGCAGTACTTC.

This clone is a singleton in its sample. This chain joins TRBV7-8 and TRBJ1-5; D remains unclear. V gave up 5 bases and J gave up 12 bases, with 17 bases separating them. The germline V gene encodes CDR1 SGHVS and CDR2 FQNEAQ. The CDR3 length is 13 residues. CDR3 nucleotide sequence: TGTGCCAGCAGCCTCGATAAGTTCTTAGTCCAGCATTTT. As protein: CASSLDKFLVQHF.

The chain uses TRBV29-1 and TRBJ2-7; no clear D. The CDR3 is 10 residues long. The germline V gene has CDR1 SQVTM and CDR2 ANQGSEA. Between the trimmed V and J ends, which lost 6 bases and 5 bases, there was a span of 8 bases. The DNA for the CDR3 is TGCAGCGTCCTAGGGAACGAGCAGTACTTC. Amino acid sequence: CSVLGNEQYF.

The rearrangement joins TRBV6-5 to TRBJ1-2, with D uncertain. Deletions cut 0 bases from V and 8 bases from J, with 13 bases between. The CDR3 extends over 14 amino acids. From germline, CDR1 is MNHEY and CDR2 SVGAGI. As DNA, the CDR3 is TGTGCCAGCAGTTACTCGACCGAGACGAGGGGCTACACCTTC. It specifies CASSYSTETRGYTF.

This rearrangement joins TRBV25-1 to TRBJ2-5; possible D gene TRBD2, 5 bases. V lost 6 bases, J lost 5 bases, and 10 bases lay in between. Germline V gene data show CDR1 as MGHDK and CDR2 as SYGVNS. The CDR3 totals 12 residues. For the CDR3, the DNA is TGTGCCAGCAGAATACGCGGGGAGACCCAGTACTTC. Its protein is CASRIRGETQYF.